This T cell receptor (beta chain) came from a study of cytomegalovirus exposure and HLA in healthy donors. On this clone itself: What it binds is unknown.

The PCR made use of 60 Vbeta and 13 Jbeta primers. Measured with immunoSEQ multiplex PCR; TCRdb has only the in-frame clones, and not every one. The data contain roughly 200,000 clones, over 70% of them seen just once; the ten biggest clones take up just under 3%. General study results and limits: Follow-up analysis found HLA locus-dependent TCR association rates, highest for DRB1 and lowest for HLA-C.

With 6 bases clipped from V and 5 bases from J, the junction kept 10 bases outside the gene matches. CDR1 and CDR2 (germline): LNHNV, YYDKDF (reference sequence). The length of the CDR3 is 15 residues. The sequence derives from a male donor in good health and CMV-seronegative. Material: PBMCs. V usage is TRBV15 and J usage is TRBJ2-1; the match to TRBD1 covers 7 bases. CDR3 amino acids: CATRSLGQLDNEQFF. CDR3 in DNA: TGTGCCACCAGGTCGTTGGGACAGCTAGACAATGAGCAGTTCTTC. Together with reference TRBV15 and TRBJ2-1, the CDR3 gives the full variable domain: DAMVIQNPRYQVTQFGKPVTLSCSQTLNHNVMYWYQQKSSQAPKLLFHYYDKDFNNEADTPDNFQSRRPNTSFCFLDIRSPGLGDTAMYLCATRSLGQLDNEQFFGPGTRLTVL.